The clone carrying this T cell receptor beta chain was seen ten or more times. The antigen is undetermined. Trimming left V 4 bases short and J 0 bases short, with 13 bases between. The CDR3 has 16 residues. CDR1 is SGHVS, CDR2 FQNEAQ, per germline. The sample originates from a study of T-cell memory formation after mild COVID-19. Study-wide results and caveats: Within pre-infection memory, some responding clones were found, suggesting cross-reactive memory joined. Mainly in CM and EM were contracting CD4+ clones; CD8+ were in EMRA.

TCRdb re-called the 5' RACE reads through MiXCR, storing one row per CDR3 protein. The sample shows hundreds of thousands of distinct CDR3 sequences, approximately 18% of them seen only once. Material for sequencing was PBMCs or a T cell subset sorted from them (not recorded which). The J gene is TRBJ1-3, the V gene TRBV7-8, with a tentative D call TRBD1 (5 bases). The source is an adult woman who had mild COVID-19 (a few samples of this study predate the infection). Cell type and time point are not known. CDR3 nucleotides: TGTGCCAGCAGCTCTCGCCGGGGGGTCTCTGGAAACACCATATATTTT. Amino acids: CASSSRRGVSGNTIYF. Variable domain in full (rest from reference TRBV7-8 and TRBJ1-3): GAGVSQSPRYKVAKRGQDVALRCDPISGHVSLFWYQQALGQGPEFLTYFQNEAQLDKSGLPSDRFFAERPEGSVSTLKIQRTQQEDSAVYLCASSSRRGVSGNTIYFGEGSWLTVV.